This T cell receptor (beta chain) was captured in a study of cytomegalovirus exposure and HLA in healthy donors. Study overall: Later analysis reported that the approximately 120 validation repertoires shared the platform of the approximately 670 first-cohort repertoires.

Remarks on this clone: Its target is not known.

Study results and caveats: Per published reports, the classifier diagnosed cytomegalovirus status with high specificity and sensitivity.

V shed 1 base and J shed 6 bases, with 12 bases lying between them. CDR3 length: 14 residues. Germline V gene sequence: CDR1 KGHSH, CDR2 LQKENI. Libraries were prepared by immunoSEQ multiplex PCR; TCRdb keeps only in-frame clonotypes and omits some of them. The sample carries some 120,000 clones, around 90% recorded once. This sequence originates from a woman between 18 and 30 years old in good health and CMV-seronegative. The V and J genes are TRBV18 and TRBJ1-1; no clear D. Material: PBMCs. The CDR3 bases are TGTGCCAGCTCACCACTGGGAGGCTCTTCTGAAGCTTTCTTT. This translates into CASSPLGGSSEAFF.